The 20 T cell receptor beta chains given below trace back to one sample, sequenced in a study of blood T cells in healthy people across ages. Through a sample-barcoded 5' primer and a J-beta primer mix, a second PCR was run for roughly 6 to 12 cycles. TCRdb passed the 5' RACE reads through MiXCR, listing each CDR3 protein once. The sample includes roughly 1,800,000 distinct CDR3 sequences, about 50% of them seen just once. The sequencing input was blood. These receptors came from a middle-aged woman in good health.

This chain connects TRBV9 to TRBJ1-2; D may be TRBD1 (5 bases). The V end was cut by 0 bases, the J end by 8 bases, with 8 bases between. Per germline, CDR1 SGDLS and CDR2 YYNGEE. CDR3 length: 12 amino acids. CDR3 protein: CASSVAGEGYTF. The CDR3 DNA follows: TGTGCCAGCAGCGTAGCGGGGGAGGGCTACACCTTC.

The DNA for the CDR3 is TGCAGTGCTAGCGGGGGGGCCTACTACAATGAGCAGTTCTTC. Its translation is CSASGGAYYNEQFF. The V and J genes are TRBV20-1 and TRBJ2-1; 8 bases agree with TRBD2. V gave up 3 bases and J gave up 3 bases; unmatched junction bases: 4. Germline V gene data show CDR1 as DFQATT and CDR2 as SNEGSKA (reference sequence). The CDR3 length is 14 residues.

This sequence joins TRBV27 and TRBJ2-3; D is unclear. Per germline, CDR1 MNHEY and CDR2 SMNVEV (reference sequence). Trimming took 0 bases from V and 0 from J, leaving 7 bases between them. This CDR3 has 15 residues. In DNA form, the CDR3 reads TGTGCCAGCAGTTTATCCCAAGTGAGCACAGATACGCAGTATTTT. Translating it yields CASSLSQVSTDTQYF.

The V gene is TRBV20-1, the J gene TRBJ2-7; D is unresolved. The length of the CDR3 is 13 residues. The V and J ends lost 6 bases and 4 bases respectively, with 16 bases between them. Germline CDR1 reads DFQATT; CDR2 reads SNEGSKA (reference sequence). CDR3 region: CSAHLGQIYEQYF. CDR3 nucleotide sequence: TGCAGTGCCCACCTGGGCCAAATTTACGAGCAGTACTTC.

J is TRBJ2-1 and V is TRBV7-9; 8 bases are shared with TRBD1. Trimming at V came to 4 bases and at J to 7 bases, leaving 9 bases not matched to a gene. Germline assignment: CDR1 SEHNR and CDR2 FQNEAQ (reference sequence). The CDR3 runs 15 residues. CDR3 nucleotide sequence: TGTGCCAGCAGCTCCCCCGACAGGGGCAGGAATGAGCAGTTCTTC. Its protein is CASSSPDRGRNEQFF.

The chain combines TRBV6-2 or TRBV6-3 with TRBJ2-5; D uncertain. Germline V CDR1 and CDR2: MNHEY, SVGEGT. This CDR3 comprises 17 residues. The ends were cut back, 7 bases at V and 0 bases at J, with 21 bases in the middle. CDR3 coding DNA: TGTGCCAGCACCGAAATCTCGCCGAGTTACTACCAAGAGACCCAGTACTTC. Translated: CASTEISPSYYQETQYF.

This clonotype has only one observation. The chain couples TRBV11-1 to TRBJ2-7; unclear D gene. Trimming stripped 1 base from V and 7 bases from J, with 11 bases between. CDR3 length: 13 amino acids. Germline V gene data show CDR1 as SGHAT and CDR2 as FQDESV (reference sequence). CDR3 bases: TGTGCCAGCAGCTTAGGCCCCACAGAAGAGCAGTACTTC. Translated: CASSLGPTEEQYF. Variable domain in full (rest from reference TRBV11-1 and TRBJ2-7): EAEVAQSPRYKITEKSQAVAFWCDPISGHATLYWYRQILGQGPELLVQFQDESVVDDSQLPKDRFSAERLKGVDSTLKIQPAELGDSAMYLCASSLGPTEEQYFGPGTRLTVT.

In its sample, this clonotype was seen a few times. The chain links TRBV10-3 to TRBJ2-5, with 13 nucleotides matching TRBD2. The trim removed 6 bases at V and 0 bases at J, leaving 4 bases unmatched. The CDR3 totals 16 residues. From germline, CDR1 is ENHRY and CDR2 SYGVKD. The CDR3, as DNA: TGTGCCATCAGCTCGGGACTAGCGGGGAACCAAGAGACCCAGTACTTC. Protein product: CAISSGLAGNQETQYF.

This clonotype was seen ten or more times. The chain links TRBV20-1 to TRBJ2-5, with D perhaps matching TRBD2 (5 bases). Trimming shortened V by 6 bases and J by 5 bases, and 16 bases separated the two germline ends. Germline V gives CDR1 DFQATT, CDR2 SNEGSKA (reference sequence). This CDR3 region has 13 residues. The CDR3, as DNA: TGCAGTGCGAGGGTCCAAATAAGGGAGACCCAGTACTTC. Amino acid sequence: CSARVQIRETQYF.

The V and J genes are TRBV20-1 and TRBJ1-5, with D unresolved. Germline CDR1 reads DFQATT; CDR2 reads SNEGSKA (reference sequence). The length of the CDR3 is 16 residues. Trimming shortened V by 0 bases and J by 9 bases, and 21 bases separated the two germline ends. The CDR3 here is CSARDQSGSLILPQHF. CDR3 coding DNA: TGCAGTGCTAGAGATCAAAGTGGTTCGTTAATCCTGCCCCAGCATTTT.

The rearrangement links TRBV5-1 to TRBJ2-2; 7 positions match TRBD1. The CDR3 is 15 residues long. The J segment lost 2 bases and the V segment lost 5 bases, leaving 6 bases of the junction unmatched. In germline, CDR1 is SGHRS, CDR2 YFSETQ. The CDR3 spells CASREGGLNTGELFF. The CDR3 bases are TGCGCCAGCAGAGAAGGGGGCCTCAACACCGGGGAGCTGTTTTTT.

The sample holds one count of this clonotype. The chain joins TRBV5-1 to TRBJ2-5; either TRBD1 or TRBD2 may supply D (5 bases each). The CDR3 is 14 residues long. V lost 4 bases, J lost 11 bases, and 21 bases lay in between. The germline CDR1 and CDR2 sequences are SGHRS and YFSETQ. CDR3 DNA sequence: TGCGCCAGCAGCCAACGAGGGACCCCGAATGAGCAGTACTTC. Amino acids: CASSQRGTPNEQYF. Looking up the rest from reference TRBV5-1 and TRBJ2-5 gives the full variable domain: KAGVTQTPRYLIKTRGQQVTLSCSPISGHRSVSWYQQTPGQGLQFLFEYFSETQRNKGNFPGRFSGRQFSNSRSEMNVSTLELGDSALYLCASSQRGTPNEQYFGPGTRLLVL.

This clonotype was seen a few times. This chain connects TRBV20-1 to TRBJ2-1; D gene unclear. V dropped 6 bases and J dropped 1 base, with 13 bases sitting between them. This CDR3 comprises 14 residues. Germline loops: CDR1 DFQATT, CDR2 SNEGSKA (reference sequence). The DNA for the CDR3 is TGCAGTGCAACGGCTCCAGATTCCTACAATGAGCAGTTCTTC. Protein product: CSATAPDSYNEQFF.

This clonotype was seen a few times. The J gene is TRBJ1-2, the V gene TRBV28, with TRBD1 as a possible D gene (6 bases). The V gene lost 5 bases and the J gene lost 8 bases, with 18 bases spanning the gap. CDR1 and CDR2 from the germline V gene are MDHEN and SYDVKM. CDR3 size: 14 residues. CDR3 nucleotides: TGTGCCAGCAGTACCACAGGGTCGGTCTTAGGCTACACCTTC. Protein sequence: CASSTTGSVLGYTF.

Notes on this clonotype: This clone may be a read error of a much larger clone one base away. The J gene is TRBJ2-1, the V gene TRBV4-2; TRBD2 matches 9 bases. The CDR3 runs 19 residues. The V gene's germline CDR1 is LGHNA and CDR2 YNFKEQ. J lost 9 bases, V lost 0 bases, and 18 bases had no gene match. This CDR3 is CASSQDLGLADLSGSEQFF. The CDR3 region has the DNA TGTGCCAGCAGCCAAGATCTGGGACTAGCCGATCTTTCGGGTAGTGAGCAGTTCTTC.

CDR3 in DNA: TGCAGCCCCGGGAGGGGGGAGTATCAGCCCCAGCATTTT. Translated, it gives CSPGRGEYQPQHF. The V gene is TRBV29-1, the J gene TRBJ1-5, with a possible D match to TRBD1 (6 bases). The CDR3 sequence is 13 residues long. CDR1 and CDR2 from the germline V gene are SQVTM and ANQGSEA. Trimming pared 8 bases from V and 5 bases from J, leaving 16 bases between.

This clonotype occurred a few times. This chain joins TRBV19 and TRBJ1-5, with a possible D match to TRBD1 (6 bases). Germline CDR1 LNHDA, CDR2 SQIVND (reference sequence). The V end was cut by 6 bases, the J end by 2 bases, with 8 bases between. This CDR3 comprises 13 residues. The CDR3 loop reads CASRRTGNQPQHF. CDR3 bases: TGTGCCAGTAGAAGGACAGGCAATCAGCCCCAGCATTTT.

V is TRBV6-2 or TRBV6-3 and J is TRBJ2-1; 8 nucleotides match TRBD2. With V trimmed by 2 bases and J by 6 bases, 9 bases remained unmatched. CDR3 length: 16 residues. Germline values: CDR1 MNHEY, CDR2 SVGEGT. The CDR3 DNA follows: TGTGCCAGCAGTTACCCCTCGCGGGGGGTGGCCAATGAGCAGTTCTTC. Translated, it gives CASSYPSRGVANEQFF.

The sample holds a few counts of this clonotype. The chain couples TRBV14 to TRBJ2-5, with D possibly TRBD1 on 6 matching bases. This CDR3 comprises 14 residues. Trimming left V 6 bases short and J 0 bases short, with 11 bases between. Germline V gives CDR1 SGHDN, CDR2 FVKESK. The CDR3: CASRQQGDQETQYF. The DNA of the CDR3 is TGTGCCAGCAGGCAACAGGGAGACCAAGAGACCCAGTACTTC.

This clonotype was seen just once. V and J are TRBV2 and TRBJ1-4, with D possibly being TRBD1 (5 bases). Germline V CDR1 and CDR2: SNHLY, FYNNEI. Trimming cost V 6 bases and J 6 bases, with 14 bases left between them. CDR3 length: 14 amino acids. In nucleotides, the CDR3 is TGTGCCAGCAGCCCCCGTGGGGGGGATGAAAAACTGTTTTTT. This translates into CASSPRGGDEKLFF. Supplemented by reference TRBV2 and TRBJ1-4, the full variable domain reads EPEVTQTPSHQVTQMGQEVILRCVPISNHLYFYWYRQILGQKVEFLVSFYNNEISEKSEIFDDQFSVERPDGSNFTLKIRSTKLEDSAMYFCASSPRGGDEKLFFGSGTQLSVL.